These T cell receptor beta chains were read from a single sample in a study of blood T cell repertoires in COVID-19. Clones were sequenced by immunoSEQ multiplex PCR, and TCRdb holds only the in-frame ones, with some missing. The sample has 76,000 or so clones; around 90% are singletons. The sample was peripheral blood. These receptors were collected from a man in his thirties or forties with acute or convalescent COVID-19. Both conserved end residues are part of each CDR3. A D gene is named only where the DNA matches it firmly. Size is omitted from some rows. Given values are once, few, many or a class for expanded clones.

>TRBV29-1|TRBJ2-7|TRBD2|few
TGCAGCGTTGATGGGCTGGTTGGGCGGGAGGACCCTTACGAGCAGTACTTC
CSVDGLVGREDPYEQYF
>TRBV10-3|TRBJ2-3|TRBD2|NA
TGTGCCATCAAACTAGCGGGAGTTGCTACAGATACGCAGTATTTT
CAIKLAGVATDTQYF
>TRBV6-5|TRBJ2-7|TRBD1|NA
TGTGCCAGCAGATCGGGACAGGGGGCTTACGAGCAGTACTTC
CASRSGQGAYEQYF
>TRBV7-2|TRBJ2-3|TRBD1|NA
TGTGCCAGCAGCTTAGCCCGGGGACAGAACACAGATACGCAGTATTTT
CASSLARGQNTDTQYF
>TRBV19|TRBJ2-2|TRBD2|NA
TGTGCCAGTAGTCCGACAGGACTAGCGGGAGGTGCCGGGGAGCTGTTTTTT
CASSPTGLAGGAGELFF
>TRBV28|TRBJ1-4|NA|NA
TGTGCCAGCAGTTTACCGGGAGCTAATGAAAAACTGTTTTTT
CASSLPGANEKLFF
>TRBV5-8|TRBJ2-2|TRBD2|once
TGTGCCAGCAGCTTGGGACTAGCTCCGAACACCGGGGAGCTGTTTTTT
CASSLGLAPNTGELFF
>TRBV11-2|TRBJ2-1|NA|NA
TGTGCCAGCAGCACCACAGGTTATATCTCCTACAATGAGCAGTTCTTC
CASSTTGYISYNEQFF
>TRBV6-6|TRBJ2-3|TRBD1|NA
TGTGCCAGCAGTGGGACAGTAGGGCATACGCAGTATTTT
CASSGTVGHTQYF
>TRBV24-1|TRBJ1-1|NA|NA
TGTGCCACCAGTGATTTCCGAACAGGGTACGCTTTCTTT
CATSDFRTGYAFF
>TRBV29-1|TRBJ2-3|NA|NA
TGCAGCGTTGAAGCGGAGTTTAGGACGCAGTATTTT
CSVEAEFRTQYF
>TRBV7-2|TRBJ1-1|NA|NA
TGTGCCAGCACCTTTTCCATGAACACTGAAGCTTTCTTT
CASTFSMNTEAFF
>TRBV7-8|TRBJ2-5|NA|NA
TGTGCCAGCTCCTGGGCAGAGACCCAGTACTTC
CASSWAETQYF
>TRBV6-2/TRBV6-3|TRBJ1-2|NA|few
TGTGCCAGCAGTTACTACGGCAGGGCGGGGAACTATGGCTACACCTTC
CASSYYGRAGNYGYTF
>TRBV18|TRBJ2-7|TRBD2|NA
TGTGCCAGCTCACCTAGCGGGAACTCCTACGAGCAGTACTTC
CASSPSGNSYEQYF
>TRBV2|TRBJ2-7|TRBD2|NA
TGTGCCAGCGAGGTAGCGGGGTACGAGCAGTACTTC
CASEVAGYEQYF